Listed here is a single TCR beta chain. The antigen remains unidentified. Profiling relied on immunoSEQ multiplex PCR, and the TCRdb table lists in-frame clones only, not all of them. The profile covers some 25,000 clones, with 79% appearing a single time and under 40% taken by the ten largest. The data are from a study of OX40 agonist ivuxolimab in advanced cancers. For the study at large: While on treatment, patients had intravenous ivuxolimab at 0.01 to 10 mg/kg every 2 weeks. Hepatocellular carcinoma, melanoma, renal cell or head and neck cancer occurred in dose-escalation patients. Overall study results and limits: At 0.1 to 3.0 mg/kg, clonal expansion of CD4+ and CD8+ blood T cells had occurred by week 6.

The CDR3 consists of 14 residues. V was trimmed by 5 bases and J by 6 bases, leaving 17 bases between them. Germline CDR1 is MDHEN and CDR2 is SYDVKM. The sequence was obtained from an adult with an advanced solid tumor such as melanoma, head and neck, liver or kidney cancer. Sequencing was performed on CD4+ or CD8+ T cells sorted from blood, taken in a trial of the OX40 agonist ivuxolimab. This chain joins TRBV28 and TRBJ2-7, with D tentatively TRBD2 (5 bases). CDR3 DNA: TGTGCCAGCAGTGGCGGGCGAGGGCTAGCCGAGCAGTACTTC. Encoded protein: CASSGGRGLAEQYF. The entire variable domain, with the rest obtained from reference TRBV28 and TRBJ2-7, is as follows: DVKVTQSSRYLVKRTGEKVFLECVQDMDHENMFWYRQDPGLGLRLIYFSYDVKMKEKGDIPEGYSVSREKKERFSLILESASTNQTSMYLCASSGGRGLAEQYFGPGTRLTVT.